Presented here are 7 T cell receptor beta chains from one specimen sequenced in a study of PD-L1 blockade in urothelial cancer. As for time point: pretreatment peripheral blood. Here immunoSEQ multiplex PCR was the method, and the copy in TCRdb shows in-frame clones only, minus some. This sample has almost 90,000 clones, with 80% to 85% found just once. Here the sequenced sample was PBMCs, taken around atezolizumab (anti-PD-L1) treatment. All receptors derive from a man aged 60-69 years with urothelial cancer.

This clone was detected only a few times. The chain has TRBV5-4 and TRBJ2-3, with D possibly matching TRBD2 (6 bases). Trimming took off 5 bases at V and 1 base at J, with 11 bases between the two ends. The CDR3 contains 14 residues. The germline V gene encodes CDR1 SGHNT and CDR2 YYREEE (reference sequence). This CDR3 is CASSGRTGTDTQYF. DNA for the CDR3: TGTGCCAGCAGTGGGAGGACGGGCACAGATACGCAGTATTTT. Drawing the rest from reference TRBV5-4 and TRBJ2-3, the complete variable domain is ETGVTQSPTHLIKTRGQQVTLRCSSQSGHNTVSWYQQALGQGPQFIFQYYREEENGRGNFPPRFSGLQFPNYSSELNVNALELDDSALYLCASSGRTGTDTQYFGPGTRLTVL.

The chain carries TRBV5-8 and TRBJ2-4; TRBD2 is a possible D gene (5 bases). V lost 4 bases to trimming and J lost 0 bases, with 17 bases between them. The CDR3 length is 17 residues. Germline CDR1 SGHTS, CDR2 YDEGEE. The DNA for the CDR3 is TGTGCCAGCAGCCGTCCCGAGGGTGGCGTAGCCAAAAACATTCAGTACTTC. Amino acids: CASSRPEGGVAKNIQYF.

V usage is TRBV27 and J usage is TRBJ2-2; TRBD2 agrees at 7 bases. The CDR3 is 15 residues long. Germline lookup yields CDR1 MNHEY and CDR2 SMNVEV (reference sequence). With 5 bases clipped from V and 3 bases from J, the junction kept 6 bases outside the gene matches. As DNA, the CDR3 is TGTGCCAGCAGTCCCCAGCGGGACTACACCGGGGAGCTGTTTTTT. This translates into CASSPQRDYTGELFF.

There are a few counts of this clone. The chain couples TRBV7-2 to TRBJ2-1; 15 bases agree with TRBD2. This CDR3 comprises 17 residues. Unmatched junction bases numbered 8, after V lost 4 bases and J lost 7 bases. Germline values: CDR1 SGHTA, CDR2 FQGNSA. CDR3 nucleotide sequence: TGTGCCAGCAGCTCCAATACCGGGACTAGCGGGAGGAATGAGCAGTTCTTC. Translation gives CASSSNTGTSGRNEQFF.

V is TRBV19 and J is TRBJ1-1, with TRBD1 matching 7 bases. The trim removed 5 bases at V and 0 bases at J, leaving 3 bases unmatched. This CDR3 region has 14 residues. Germline V gene data show CDR1 as LNHDA and CDR2 as SQIVND (reference sequence). CDR3 loop: CASSETGLNTEAFF. In DNA, the CDR3 is TGTGCCAGTAGTGAGACAGGGTTGAACACTGAAGCTTTCTTT.

This chain links TRBV6-5 with TRBJ2-7, with 7 positions matching TRBD1. Looked up from germline, CDR1 is MNHEY and CDR2 is SVGAGI. V was pared by 8 bases and J by 9 bases, with 13 bases of the junction left unmatched. This CDR3 has 13 amino acids. CDR3 loop: CASSGTEERWQYF. CDR3 DNA: TGTGCCAGCTCCGGGACAGAGGAGAGGTGGCAGTACTTC.

The chain uses TRBV9 and TRBJ2-7; D uncertain. This CDR3 has 15 residues. The V end was cut by 0 bases, the J end by 1 base, with 11 bases between. The germline V gene encodes CDR1 SGDLS and CDR2 YYNGEE. The DNA of the CDR3 is TGTGCCAGCAGCGTAGGCGCAGAGACTTCCTACGAGCAGTACTTC. Its protein product is CASSVGAETSYEQYF.